Below are 13 T cell receptor beta chains sequenced from a single sample in a study of blood T cell repertoires in COVID-19. Sequencing used immunoSEQ multiplex PCR; TCRdb keeps in-frame clones, though not all of them. The sample yields over 200,000 clones, 75% to 90% seen once. The specimen sequenced was peripheral blood. The receptors derive from a human donor in a cohort sampled during active COVID-19.

The chain uses TRBV5-6 and TRBJ2-7; 9 positions match TRBD2. The J segment lost 2 bases and the V segment lost 0 bases, leaving 3 bases of the junction unmatched. From germline, CDR1 is SGHDT and CDR2 YYEEEE. The CDR3 totals 15 residues. The DNA of the CDR3 is TGTGCCAGCAGCTTGGGACTAGCGGTGGCCTACGAGCAGTACTTC. As protein: CASSLGLAVAYEQYF.

By proportion, this clone is large. The chain is built from TRBV27 and TRBJ2-1, with 9 positions matching TRBD1. The CDR3 consists of 15 residues. Germline values: CDR1 MNHEY, CDR2 SMNVEV (reference sequence). The V and J ends lost 5 bases and 0 bases, in that order; junction bases with no gene match: 2. CDR3 bases: TGTGCCAGCAGTCCGGGACAGGGCTCCTACAATGAGCAGTTCTTC. Its translation is CASSPGQGSYNEQFF.

This sequence joins TRBV27 and TRBJ1-2, with 7 bases fitting TRBD1. V trimming: 5 bases; J trimming: 0 bases; junction bases outside the gene matches: 9. Germline lookup yields CDR1 MNHEY and CDR2 SMNVEV (reference sequence). This CDR3 is 16 amino acids long. CDR3 region: CASSMQGERANYGYTF. CDR3 in DNA: TGTGCCAGCAGTATGCAGGGGGAGCGAGCTAACTATGGCTACACCTTC.

This clone was detected only once. This chain links TRBV7-2 with TRBJ2-3; no clear D gene. The CDR3 is 14 amino acids. In germline, CDR1 is SGHTA, CDR2 FQGNSA. Trimming took 5 bases from V and 2 from J, leaving 11 bases between them. The CDR3 DNA is TGTGCCAGCAGCACCCCCGGGTCCACAGATACGCAGTATTTT. It translates to CASSTPGSTDTQYF.

This clone came up a few times. The chain couples TRBV27 to TRBJ2-3; maybe TRBD1 (5 bases). Germline assignment: CDR1 MNHEY and CDR2 SMNVEV (reference sequence). The CDR3 runs 15 residues. Trimming stripped 2 bases from V and 0 bases from J, with 9 bases between. CDR3 in amino acids: CASSLVGPSTDTQYF. For the CDR3, the DNA is TGTGCCAGCAGTTTAGTGGGGCCTAGCACAGATACGCAGTATTTT.

The chain has TRBV29-1 and TRBJ2-1, with 12 nucleotides matching TRBD2. Unmatched junction bases numbered 4, after V lost 1 base and J lost 3 bases. The CDR3 is 16 amino acids. Germline V lookup: CDR1 SQVTM, CDR2 ANQGSEA. As DNA, the CDR3 is TGCAGCGTTGAAGCGCCTAGCGGGAGGGTCTACAATGAGCAGTTCTTC. It is translated as CSVEAPSGRVYNEQFF.

The rearrangement links TRBV14 to TRBJ2-5, with 8 nucleotides matching TRBD2. Germline CDR1 is SGHDN and CDR2 is FVKESK. V dropped 0 bases and J dropped 4; count of bases not matched to a gene: 4. The CDR3 spans 15 residues. The CDR3 here is CASSQEGLAGETQYF. CDR3 in DNA: TGTGCCAGCAGCCAAGAAGGGCTAGCGGGAGAGACCCAGTACTTC.

The chain combines TRBV5-4 with TRBJ2-1; the match to TRBD2 covers 7 bases. V lost 4 bases to trimming and J lost 6 bases; unmatched junction nucleotides: 7. Germline CDR1 SGHNT, CDR2 YYREEE (reference sequence). CDR3 length equals 14 residues. The CDR3 DNA sequence: TGTGCCAGCAGCACCGGGACTATTGTCAATGAGCAGTTCTTC. This encodes CASSTGTIVNEQFF.

This clone was detected ten times or more. The V gene is TRBV28, the J gene TRBJ2-7; D gene ambiguous. From germline, CDR1 is MDHEN and CDR2 SYDVKM. The CDR3 is 14 residues long. The V and J ends lost 3 bases and 0 bases respectively, with 9 bases between them. The CDR3 here is CASSLKQNSYEQYF. CDR3 sequence (DNA): TGTGCCAGCAGTTTGAAACAGAACTCCTACGAGCAGTACTTC.

The V call is TRBV6-6, the J call TRBJ2-1, with TRBD1 matching over 9 bases. V lost 5 bases and J lost 3; bases outside the gene matches: 5. The CDR3 contains 15 residues. CDR1 is MNHNY and CDR2 is SVGAGI in the germline V gene (reference sequence). CDR3 in DNA: TGTGCCAGCAGTCCGGACAGGGGAGTCTACAATGAGCAGTTCTTC. Protein sequence: CASSPDRGVYNEQFF.

This sequence joins TRBV5-1 and TRBJ1-2, with a possible D match to TRBD1 (5 bases). Trimming took 0 bases from V and 2 from J, leaving 14 bases between them. The CDR3 spans 16 residues. Per the germline V gene, CDR1 is SGHRS and CDR2 is YFSETQ. CDR3 coding DNA: TGCGCCAGCAGCTTGGGGCCCGGGACTGTCAACTATGGCTACACCTTC. Amino acid sequence: CASSLGPGTVNYGYTF.

The chain employs TRBV7-3 and TRBJ1-1; 7 bases are a match to TRBD1. V dropped 5 bases and J dropped 4; count of bases not matched to a gene: 10. This CDR3 has 15 residues. Germline CDR1 reads SGHTA; CDR2 reads FQGTGA. CDR3 in amino acids: CASSPRTGRVTEAFF. For the CDR3, the DNA is TGTGCCAGCAGCCCGCGGACAGGCCGCGTCACTGAAGCTTTCTTT.

The chain joins TRBV30 to TRBJ2-7; 9 bases agree with TRBD2. The CDR3 totals 15 residues. Germline CDR1 and CDR2: GTSNPN and SVGIG (reference sequence). The ends lost 0 bases at V and 6 bases at J; junction bases unmatched: 9. The CDR3 region is CAWSVWAGLASEQYF. CDR3 nucleotide sequence: TGTGCCTGGAGTGTATGGGCGGGACTAGCATCCGAGCAGTACTTC.